One TCR beta chain is described in this entry. The antigen remains undetermined. The method was immunoSEQ multiplex PCR; TCRdb's version includes in-frame clones alone and lacks a portion of them. The sample contains about 2.2 million clones, 85% to 95% of which appear only once. This entry comes from a study of shared clonotypes between healthy human individuals. Background on the study: For every donor, three CD4 naive, three CD4 memory, two CD8 naive and one CD8 memory plates were used. Findings and limits, study-wide: Generation probabilities of non-shared clonotypes were lower (relative to those shared by all four donors).

The CDR3 is 13 amino acids. Trimming removed 4 bases from V and 5 bases from J, with 12 bases in between. CDR1 and CDR2 from the germline V gene are SGHKS and YYEKEE (reference sequence). CD45RO-negative, CCR7-selected cells formed the naive CD8 fraction, which excluded terminally differentiated effector memory CD45RA+ cells. The rearrangement uses TRBV5-5 and TRBJ1-2, with D unclear. Source material: naive CD8+ T cells from PBMCs. The receptor comes from a man younger than 30 in good health. Some clones in this sample may be carry-over from other donors' samples. The CDR3 DNA is TGTGCCAGCAGCGCCTCGACCGAGTATGGCTACACCTTC. Translation: CASSASTEYGYTF.